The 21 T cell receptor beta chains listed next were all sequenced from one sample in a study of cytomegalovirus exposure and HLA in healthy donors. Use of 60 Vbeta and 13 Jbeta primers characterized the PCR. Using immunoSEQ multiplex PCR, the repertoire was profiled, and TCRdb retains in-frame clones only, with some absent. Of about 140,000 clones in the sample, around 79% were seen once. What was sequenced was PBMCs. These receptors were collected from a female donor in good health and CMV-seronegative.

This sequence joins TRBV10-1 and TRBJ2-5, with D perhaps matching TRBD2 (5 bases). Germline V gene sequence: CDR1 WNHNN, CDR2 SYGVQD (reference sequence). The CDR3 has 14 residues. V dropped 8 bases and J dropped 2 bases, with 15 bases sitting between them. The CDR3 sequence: CASAIGITQETQYF. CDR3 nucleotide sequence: TGCGCCAGCGCCATCGGGATAACTCAAGAGACCCAGTACTTC.

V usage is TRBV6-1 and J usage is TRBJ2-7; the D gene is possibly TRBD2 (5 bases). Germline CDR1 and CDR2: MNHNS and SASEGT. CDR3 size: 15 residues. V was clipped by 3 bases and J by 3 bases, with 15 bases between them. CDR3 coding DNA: TGTGCCAGCAGTGAGGGCCTTGTGGGGAGCTACGAGCAGTACTTC. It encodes CASSEGLVGSYEQYF.

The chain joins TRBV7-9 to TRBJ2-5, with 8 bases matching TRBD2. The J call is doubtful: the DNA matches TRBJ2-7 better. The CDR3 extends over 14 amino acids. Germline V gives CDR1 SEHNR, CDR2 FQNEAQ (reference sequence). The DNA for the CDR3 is TGTGCCAGCAGCTTGACTAGCGCCACCTACGAGCAGTACTTC. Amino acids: CASSLTSATYEQYF.

CDR3 sequence reads: CAWSVPGVANEKLFF. Here the CDR3 DNA reads TGTGCCTGGAGTGTACCAGGGGTAGCTAATGAAAAACTGTTTTTT. The V and J genes are TRBV30 and TRBJ1-4; TRBD1 might be the D (6 bases). Germline CDR1 reads GTSNPN; CDR2 reads SVGIG (reference sequence). The germline V and J ends were trimmed by 0 bases and 3 bases, with 11 bases remaining between them. This CDR3 has 15 amino acids.

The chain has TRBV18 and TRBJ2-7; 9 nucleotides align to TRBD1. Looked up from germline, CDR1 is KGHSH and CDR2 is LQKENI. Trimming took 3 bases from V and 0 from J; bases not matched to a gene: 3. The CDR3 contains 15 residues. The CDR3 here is CASSPGTGSSYEQYF. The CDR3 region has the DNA TGTGCCAGCTCACCCGGGACAGGGTCCTCCTACGAGCAGTACTTC.

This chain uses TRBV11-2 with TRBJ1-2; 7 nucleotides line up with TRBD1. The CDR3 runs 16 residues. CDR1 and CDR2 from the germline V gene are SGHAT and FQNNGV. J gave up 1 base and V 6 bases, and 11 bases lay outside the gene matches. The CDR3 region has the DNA TGTGCCAGCAGTTCCATCCGCCGGGACAGTAACTATGGCTACACCTTC. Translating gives CASSSIRRDSNYGYTF.

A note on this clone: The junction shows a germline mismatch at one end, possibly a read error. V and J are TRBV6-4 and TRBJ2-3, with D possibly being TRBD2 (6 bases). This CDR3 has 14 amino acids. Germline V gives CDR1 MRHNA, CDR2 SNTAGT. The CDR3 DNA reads TGTGCCAGCAGGGACTACTCGAGCACAGATACGCAGTATTTT. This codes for CASRDYSSTDTQYF.

As DNA, the CDR3 is TGTGCCAGCAGCCTATACCGGACTAGCGGAAAAGAGACCCAGTACTTC. This translates into CASSLYRTSGKETQYF. The gene calls are TRBV5-4 and TRBJ2-5; 10 bases are a match to TRBD2. In germline, CDR1 is SGHNT, CDR2 YYREEE (reference sequence). The CDR3 has 16 residues. The junction had 9 bases not matched to a gene; V was cut back by 4 bases and J by 3 bases. The complete variable domain, with remaining parts taken from reference TRBV5-4 and TRBJ2-5, reads ETGVTQSPTHLIKTRGQQVTLRCSSQSGHNTVSWYQQALGQGPQFIFQYYREEENGRGNFPPRFSGLQFPNYSSELNVNALELDDSALYLCASSLYRTSGKETQYFGPGTRLLVL.

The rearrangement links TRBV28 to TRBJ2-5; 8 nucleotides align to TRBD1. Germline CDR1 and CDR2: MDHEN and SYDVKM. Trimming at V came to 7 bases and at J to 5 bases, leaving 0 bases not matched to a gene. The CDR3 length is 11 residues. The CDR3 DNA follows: TGTGCCAGCAACAGGGGGGAGACCCAGTACTTC. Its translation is CASNRGETQYF.

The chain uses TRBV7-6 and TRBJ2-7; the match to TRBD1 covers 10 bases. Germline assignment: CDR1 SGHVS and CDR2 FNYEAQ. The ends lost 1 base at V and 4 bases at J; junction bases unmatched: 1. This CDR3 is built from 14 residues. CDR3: CASSLEDRGYEQYF. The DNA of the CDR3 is TGTGCCAGCAGCTTAGAGGACAGGGGGTACGAGCAGTACTTC.

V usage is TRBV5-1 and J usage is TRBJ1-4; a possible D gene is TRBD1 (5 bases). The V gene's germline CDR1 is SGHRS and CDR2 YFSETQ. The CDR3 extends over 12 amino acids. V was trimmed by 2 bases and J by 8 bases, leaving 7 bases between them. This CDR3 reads CASSFTGEKLFF. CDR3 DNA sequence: TGCGCCAGCAGCTTTACAGGCGAAAAACTGTTTTTT.

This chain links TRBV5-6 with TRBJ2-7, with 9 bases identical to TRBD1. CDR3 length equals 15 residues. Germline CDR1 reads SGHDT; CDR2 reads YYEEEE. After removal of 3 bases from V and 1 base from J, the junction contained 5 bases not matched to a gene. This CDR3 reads CASSSRDRVSYEQYF. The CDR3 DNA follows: TGTGCCAGCAGCTCCCGGGACAGGGTTTCCTACGAGCAGTACTTC.

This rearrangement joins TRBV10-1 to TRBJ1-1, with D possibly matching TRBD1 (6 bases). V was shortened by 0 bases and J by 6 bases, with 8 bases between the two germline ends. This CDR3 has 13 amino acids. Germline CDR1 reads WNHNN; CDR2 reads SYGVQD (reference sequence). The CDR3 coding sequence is TGCGCCAGCAGTGAGTCGGGGGCGCCTGAAGCTTTCTTT. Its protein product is CASSESGAPEAFF.

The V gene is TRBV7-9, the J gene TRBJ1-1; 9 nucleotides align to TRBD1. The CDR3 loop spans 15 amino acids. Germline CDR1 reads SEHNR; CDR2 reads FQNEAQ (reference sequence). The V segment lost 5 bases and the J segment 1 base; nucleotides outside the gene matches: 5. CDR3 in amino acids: CASSIMTGGNTEAFF. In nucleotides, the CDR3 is TGTGCCAGCAGCATCATGACAGGGGGGAACACTGAAGCTTTCTTT.

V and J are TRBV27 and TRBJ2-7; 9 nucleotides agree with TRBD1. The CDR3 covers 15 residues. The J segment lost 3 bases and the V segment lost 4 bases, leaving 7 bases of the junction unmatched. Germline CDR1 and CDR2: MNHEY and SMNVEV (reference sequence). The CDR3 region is CASSSAPGQGYEQYF. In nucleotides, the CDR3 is TGTGCCAGCAGTTCAGCCCCGGGACAGGGCTACGAGCAGTACTTC.

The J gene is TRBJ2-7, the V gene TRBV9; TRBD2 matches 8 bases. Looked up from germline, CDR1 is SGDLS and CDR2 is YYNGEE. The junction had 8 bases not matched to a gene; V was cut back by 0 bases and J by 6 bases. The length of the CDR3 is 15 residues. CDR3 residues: CASSVANSGGIEQYF. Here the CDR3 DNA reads TGTGCCAGCAGCGTAGCAAACAGCGGGGGTATCGAGCAGTACTTC.

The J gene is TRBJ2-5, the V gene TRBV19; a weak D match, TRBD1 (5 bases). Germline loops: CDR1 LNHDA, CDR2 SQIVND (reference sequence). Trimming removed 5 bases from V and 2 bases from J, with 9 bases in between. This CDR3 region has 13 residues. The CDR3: CASSLGQQETQYF. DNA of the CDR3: TGTGCCAGTAGTCTGGGGCAACAAGAGACCCAGTACTTC. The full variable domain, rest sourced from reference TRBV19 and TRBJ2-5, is DGGITQSPKYLFRKEGQNVTLSCEQNLNHDAMYWYRQDPGQGLRLIYYSQIVNDFQKGDIAEGYSVSREKKESFPLTVTSAQKNPTAFYLCASSLGQQETQYFGPGTRLLVL.

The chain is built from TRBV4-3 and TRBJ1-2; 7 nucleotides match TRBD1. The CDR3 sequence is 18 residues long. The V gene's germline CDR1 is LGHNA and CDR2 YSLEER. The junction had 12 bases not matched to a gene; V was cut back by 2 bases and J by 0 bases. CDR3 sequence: CASSQIYFATGANYGYTF. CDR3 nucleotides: TGCGCCAGCAGCCAAATATATTTCGCCACAGGGGCTAACTATGGCTACACCTTC.

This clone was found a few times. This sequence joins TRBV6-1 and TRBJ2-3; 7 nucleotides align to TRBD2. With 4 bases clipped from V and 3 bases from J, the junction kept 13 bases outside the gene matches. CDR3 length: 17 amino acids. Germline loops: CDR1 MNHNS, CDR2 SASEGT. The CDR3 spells CASSGGEGPWGTDTQYF. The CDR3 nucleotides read TGTGCCAGCAGTGGTGGGGAGGGACCTTGGGGGACAGATACGCAGTATTTT.

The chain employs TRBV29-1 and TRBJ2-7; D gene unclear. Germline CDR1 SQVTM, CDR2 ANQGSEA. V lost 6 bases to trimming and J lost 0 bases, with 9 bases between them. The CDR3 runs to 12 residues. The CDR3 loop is CSVSPSSYEQYF. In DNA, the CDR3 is TGCAGCGTCTCACCGAGCTCCTACGAGCAGTACTTC.

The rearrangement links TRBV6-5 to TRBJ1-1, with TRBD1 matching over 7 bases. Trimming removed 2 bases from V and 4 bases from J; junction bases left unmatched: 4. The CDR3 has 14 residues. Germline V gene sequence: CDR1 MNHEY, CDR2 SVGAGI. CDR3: CASSYRGRVTEAFF. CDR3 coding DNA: TGTGCCAGCAGTTACAGGGGGCGCGTCACTGAAGCTTTCTTT.